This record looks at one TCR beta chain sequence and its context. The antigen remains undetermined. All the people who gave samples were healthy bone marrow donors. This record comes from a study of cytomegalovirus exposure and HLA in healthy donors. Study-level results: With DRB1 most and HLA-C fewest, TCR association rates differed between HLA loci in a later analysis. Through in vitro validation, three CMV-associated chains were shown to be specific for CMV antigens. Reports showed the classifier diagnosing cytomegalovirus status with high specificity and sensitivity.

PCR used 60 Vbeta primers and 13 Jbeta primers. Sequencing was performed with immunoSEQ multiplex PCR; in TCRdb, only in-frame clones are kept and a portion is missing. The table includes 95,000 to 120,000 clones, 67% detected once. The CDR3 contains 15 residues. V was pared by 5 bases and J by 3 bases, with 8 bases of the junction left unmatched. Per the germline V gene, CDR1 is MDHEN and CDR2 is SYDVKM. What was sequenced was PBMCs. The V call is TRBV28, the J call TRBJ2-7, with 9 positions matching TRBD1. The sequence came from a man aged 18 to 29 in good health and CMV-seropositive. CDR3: CASSSPGQGLYEQYF. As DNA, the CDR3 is TGTGCCAGCAGTAGCCCGGGACAGGGTCTCTACGAGCAGTACTTC.